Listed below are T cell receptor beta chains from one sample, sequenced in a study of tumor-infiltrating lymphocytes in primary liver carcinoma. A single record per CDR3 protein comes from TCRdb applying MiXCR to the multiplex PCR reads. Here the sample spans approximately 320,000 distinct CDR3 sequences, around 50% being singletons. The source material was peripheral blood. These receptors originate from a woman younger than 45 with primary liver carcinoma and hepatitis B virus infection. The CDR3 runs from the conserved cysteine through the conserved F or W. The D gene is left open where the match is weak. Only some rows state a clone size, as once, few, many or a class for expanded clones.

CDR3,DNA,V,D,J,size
CASSFTSWETYNEQFF,TGTGCCAGCAGCTTCACCAGCTGGGAGACCTACAATGAGCAGTTCTTC,TRBV11-2,-,TRBJ2-1,-
CTSSYSTGLSNQPQYF,TGTACCAGCAGTTACTCGACGGGGTTGAGCAATCAGCCCCAGTATTTT,TRBV6-6,-,TRBJ2-3,once
CASSGEGTKQLFF,TGTGCCAGCAGTGGAGAGGGAACGAAACAACTGTTTTTT,TRBV6-5,-,TRBJ1-4,-
CSVARREGLGEQNF,TGCAGCGTAGCACGACGGGAGGGCCTGGGGGAGCAGAACTTC,TRBV29-1,TRBD2,TRBJ2-7,-
CASSLPTGSLSNGYTF,TGTGCCAGCAGCCTTCCGACAGGGAGCCTGTCCAATGGCTACACCTTC,TRBV7-9,TRBD1,TRBJ1-2,few
CASSLVSQGYGYTF,TGTGCCAGCAGCTTAGTATCCCAGGGCTATGGCTACACCTTC,TRBV7-8,-,TRBJ1-2,few
CASQQGNYGYTF,TGTGCCAGCCAACAGGGGAACTATGGCTACACCTTC,TRBV6-2/TRBV6-3,TRBD1,TRBJ1-2,-
CASSTDRNTEVFF,TGTGCCAGCAGTACGGACAGAAACACTGAAGTTTTCTTT,TRBV7-8,-,TRBJ1-1,-
CASSGGILITDTQYF,TGCGCCAGCAGCGGTGGGATCCTTATCACAGATACGCAGTATTTT,TRBV4-3,-,TRBJ2-3,-
CASSSSQASVTF,TGTGCCAGCAGCTCATCGCAGGCCTCGGTCACCTTC,TRBV11-2,-,TRBJ1-2,many
CASSPGLVESRGETQYF,TGTGCCAGCAGCCCGGGACTAGTGGAATCGAGAGGGGAGACCCAGTACTTC,TRBV14,TRBD2,TRBJ2-5,-
CATSFRLAGTDEQFF,TGTGCCACCAGCTTCAGGCTAGCGGGCACCGATGAGCAGTTCTTC,TRBV11-2,TRBD2,TRBJ2-1,-
CASSFVGELFF,TGTGCCAGCAGCTTTGTGGGGGAGCTGTTTTTT,TRBV7-9,-,TRBJ2-2,few
CASSQVIGASGYTF,TGCGCCAGCAGCCAAGTGATCGGAGCTTCTGGTTACACCTTC,TRBV4-3,-,TRBJ1-2,-
CASSFANPTDTQYF,TGTGCCAGCAGCTTCGCCAATCCCACAGATACGCAGTATTTT,TRBV7-9,-,TRBJ2-3,-
CASSQDPVSSSYEQYF,TGCGCCAGCAGCCAAGATCCGGTCTCCAGCTCCTACGAGCAGTACTTC,TRBV4-1,-,TRBJ2-7,-
CASSLDRPYDQYF,TGTGCCAGCAGTCTGGACAGACCCTACGATCAGTACTTC,TRBV11-1,-,TRBJ2-7,-
CASSLVTGGPSTDTQYF,TGTGCCAGCAGCTTGGTAACAGGGGGGCCGAGCACAGATACGCAGTATTTT,TRBV11-2,TRBD1,TRBJ2-3,-
CAISEGDRGTEAFF,TGTGCCATCAGTGAAGGCGACAGGGGCACTGAAGCTTTCTTT,TRBV10-3,TRBD1,TRBJ1-1,-
CACSLMGQGREKLFF,TGTGCCTGCAGCCTTATGGGACAGGGGCGAGAAAAACTGTTTTTT,TRBV11-2,TRBD1,TRBJ1-4,once